Listed below are T cell receptor beta chains from one sample, sequenced in a study of blood T cell repertoires in COVID-19. Sequencing used immunoSEQ multiplex PCR; TCRdb keeps in-frame clones, though not all of them. The data contain approximately 170,000 clones, more than 65% of them seen just once; the ten biggest clones take up about 10%. Sequencing input: peripheral blood. These receptors were collected from an elderly woman with active or convalescent COVID-19. The CDR3 runs from the conserved cysteine through the conserved F or W. The D gene is left open where the match is weak. Expanded clones are given a class, and other clones once, few, many or no size at all.

d_call	v_call	j_call	clone_size	cdr3_nt	cdr3_aa
-	TRBV5-1	TRBJ1-1	-	TGCGCCAGCAGCTTGTTACAGGGCGGCACTGAAGCTTTCTTT	CASSLLQGGTEAFF
-	TRBV7-2	TRBJ2-1	-	TGTGCCAGCAGTATACCGACTGCCAATGAGCAGTTCTTC	CASSIPTANEQFF
-	TRBV5-4	TRBJ1-6	-	TGTGCCAGCAGCTTGGACTCTTCACCCCTCCACTTT	CASSLDSSPLHF
-	TRBV5-6	TRBJ1-5	-	TGTGCCAGCAGCATGAGGGCTAGCAATCAGCCCCAGCATTTT	CASSMRASNQPQHF
-	TRBV21-1	TRBJ2-7	-	TGTGCCAGCAGCACGGACAGGGGTGGATACGAGCAGTACTTC	CASSTDRGGYEQYF
TRBD1	TRBV6-5	TRBJ2-7	-	TGTGCCAGCAGTTCTTCCGGGACAGGGATCCCCTACGAGCAGTACTTC	CASSSSGTGIPYEQYF
TRBD1	TRBV2	TRBJ1-2	-	TGTGCCAGCAGTGAGGTCCTTCAGGGGGGTTCCGGCTACACCTTC	CASSEVLQGGSGYTF
-	TRBV29-1	TRBJ1-2	once	TGCAGCGCCTCACATGGTTGGTATGGCTACACCTTC	CSASHGWYGYTF
TRBD2	TRBV7-9	TRBJ2-1	-	TGTGCCAGCAGCCCAAGGACTAGCGGGAGGTACAATGAGCAGTTCTTC	CASSPRTSGRYNEQFF
TRBD1	TRBV27	TRBJ1-4	once	TGTGCCAGCAGTTTCACGACAGGGGTTAATGAAAAACTGTTTTTT	CASSFTTGVNEKLFF
-	TRBV7-6	TRBJ1-1	-	TGTGCCAGCAGCCTAGAGGGGGTCACTGAAGCTTTCTTT	CASSLEGVTEAFF
TRBD2	TRBV9	TRBJ2-2	-	TGTGCCAGCAGCCCAATGACTAGCGGGTTTACCGGGGAGCTGTTTTTT	CASSPMTSGFTGELFF
TRBD1	TRBV11-3	TRBJ2-3	-	TGTGCCAGCAGTTCCGGGACAGGGTATTCAGATACGCAGTATTTT	CASSSGTGYSDTQYF
TRBD2	TRBV5-4	TRBJ2-5	-	TGTGCCAGCAGCTCGCCGGGACTAGCGGGGCTCCAAGAGACCCAGTACTTC	CASSSPGLAGLQETQYF
TRBD2	TRBV5-1	TRBJ2-3	-	TGCGCCAGCAGCTTGGTTCTAGCGGGAGAAGATACGCAGTATTTT	CASSLVLAGEDTQYF
TRBD1	TRBV6-5	TRBJ1-2	-	TGTGCCAGCGAGGGGTTACAGGGGGCAGCCTATGGCTACACCTTC	CASEGLQGAAYGYTF
-	TRBV5-8	TRBJ2-3	-	TGTGCCAGCAGCTTGGGAGCGGCGGTGAGCACAGATACGCAGTATTTT	CASSLGAAVSTDTQYF
-	TRBV27	TRBJ1-2	few	TGTGCCAGCAGTGGCTACAGGGAAGGTTACACCTTC	CASSGYREGYTF
-	TRBV7-8	TRBJ1-2	-	TGTGCCAGCAGCTTAGCGCTGGCGGTTGGCGGCTACACCTTC	CASSLALAVGGYTF
-	TRBV9	TRBJ2-3	-	TGTGCCAGCAGCTCTAGGGACTTCACAGATACGCAGTATTTT	CASSSRDFTDTQYF
-	TRBV6-2/TRBV6-3	TRBJ2-7	-	TGTGCCAGCAGTTACTCGCCCCACAGGAGCTCCTACGAGCAGTACTTC	CASSYSPHRSSYEQYF
TRBD1	TRBV7-9	TRBJ1-5	-	TGTGCCAGCAGCTTGGACTTGACAGGGGGAAATCAGCCCCAGCATTTT	CASSLDLTGGNQPQHF
TRBD2	TRBV6-5	TRBJ2-7	-	TGTGCCAGCAGGGGATCCAGTGGGAGGGCCTCCGAGCAGTACTTC	CASRGSSGRASEQYF
-	TRBV2	TRBJ1-1	-	TGTGCCAACAAACTGGACACGAACACTGAAGCTTTCTTT	CANKLDTNTEAFF
TRBD2	TRBV6-5	TRBJ2-1	-	TGTGCCAGCAGTTACCCGGGACTAGTCGAGCAGTTCTTC	CASSYPGLVEQFF
TRBD1	TRBV11-2	TRBJ2-1	-	TGTGCCAGCAGCTTACGTGGGGTGGACAGGGGCCCCTACAATGAGCAGTTCTTC	CASSLRGVDRGPYNEQFF
TRBD1	TRBV2	TRBJ2-7	-	TGTGCCAGCAGACTTCCCGGGACAGGGTCCTACGAGCAGTACTTC	CASRLPGTGSYEQYF
-	TRBV10-2	TRBJ2-5	-	TGCGCCAGCAGTGACCCAGGGGTGGAGACCCAGTACTTC	CASSDPGVETQYF
TRBD1	TRBV11-1	TRBJ2-3	-	TGTGCCAGCAGCTCCGGGGACAGGTTCTGGGATACGCAGTATTTT	CASSSGDRFWDTQYF
-	TRBV10-3	TRBJ1-6	-	TGTGCCATCAGTGAAGGGCAGGGGAATTCACCCCTCCACTTT	CAISEGQGNSPLHF
TRBD1	TRBV30	TRBJ1-1	-	TGTGCCTGGGTACAACCGGGACAGAAAAACACTGAAGCTTTCTTT	CAWVQPGQKNTEAFF
TRBD1	TRBV6-5	TRBJ2-5	once	TGTGCCAGCAGGAGGGGACAGGGGTGGGAGACCCAGTACTTC	CASRRGQGWETQYF
-	TRBV5-1	TRBJ1-6	once	TGCGCCAGCAGCTTGGGACAGATTAATTCACCCCTCCACTTT	CASSLGQINSPLHF
TRBD2	TRBV24-1	TRBJ2-1	once	TGTGCCACCAGTGATCCGGGACTAGCGGGACGCAATGAGCAGTTCTTC	CATSDPGLAGRNEQFF
TRBD1	TRBV14	TRBJ1-1	-	TGTGCCAGCAGCCGGGACAGGGCCATGAACACTGAAGCTTTCTTT	CASSRDRAMNTEAFF
-	TRBV30	TRBJ1-2	-	TGTGCCTGGAGTGAGACACATGGCTACACCTTC	CAWSETHGYTF
-	TRBV6-1	TRBJ2-7	-	TGTGCCAGCAGTGAATTCAACGAGCAGTACTTC	CASSEFNEQYF
-	TRBV11-3	TRBJ2-7	-	TGTGCCAGCAGCTTAGGCGGGTCTCCCGTCTACGAGCAGTACTTC	CASSLGGSPVYEQYF
TRBD1	TRBV5-1	TRBJ2-7	-	TGCGCCAGCAGCATATACGGGACAGCTACCTACGAGCAGTACTTC	CASSIYGTATYEQYF
-	TRBV4-1	TRBJ1-5	-	TGCGCCAGCAGCCAAGAGGGCCACGGCAATCAGCCCCAGCATTTT	CASSQEGHGNQPQHF
TRBD1	TRBV12-3/TRBV12-4	TRBJ1-2	-	TGTGCCAGCAGCCACGGGACAGGGAAGGGCTACACCTTC	CASSHGTGKGYTF
-	TRBV21-1	TRBJ1-1	-	TGTGCCAGCAGCGCAGACAGGGGGGGAGTCGCTGAAGCTTTCTTT	CASSADRGGVAEAFF
TRBD2	TRBV18	TRBJ2-1	-	TGTGCCAGCTCCCCCGGGGTAGCGGGAAGGTATGAGCAGTTCTTC	CASSPGVAGRYEQFF
TRBD1	TRBV6-5	TRBJ1-2	few	TGTGCCAGCAGTTACGACAGGGTGGTCTATGGCTACACCTTC	CASSYDRVVYGYTF
TRBD1	TRBV6-5	TRBJ1-2	-	TGTGCCAGCAGCCCCAGGGGGTATGGCTACACCTTC	CASSPRGYGYTF
TRBD2	TRBV4-1	TRBJ2-2	-	TGCGCCAGCAGCCAAACATCAGCGGGAGGAACCGGGGAGCTGTTTTTT	CASSQTSAGGTGELFF
TRBD1	TRBV24-1	TRBJ1-2	once	TGTGCCACCAGTGACCGACAGGGCCGGGGCTACACCTTC	CATSDRQGRGYTF
TRBD1	TRBV9	TRBJ2-1	-	TGTGCCAGCAGCGTAGCGGACAGGGTGTTTTATGAGCAGTTCTTC	CASSVADRVFYEQFF
-	TRBV6-5	TRBJ1-4	once	TGTGCCAGCAGCCCCCAGGTTCGTCGTGAAAAACTGTTTTTT	CASSPQVRREKLFF
-	TRBV5-1	TRBJ2-6	-	TGCGCCAGCAGCTTGGACGGTGGTGGGGCCAACGTCCTGACTTTC	CASSLDGGGANVLTF
-	TRBV3-1/TRBV3-2	TRBJ2-5	-	TGTGCCAGCAGAGGGGGGACCCAGTACTTC	CASRGGTQYF
-	TRBV2	TRBJ1-2	-	TGTGCCAGCAGTTTAGCAGGGAGGAACTATGGCTACACCTTC	CASSLAGRNYGYTF
-	TRBV18	TRBJ2-1	-	TGTGCCAGCTCACCTGCAACTCAGGGTAGCGGTGAGCAGTTCTTC	CASSPATQGSGEQFF
TRBD1	TRBV28	TRBJ2-7	once	TGTGCCAGCAGCCGGACAGGGAGCTCCTACGAGCAGTACTTC	CASSRTGSSYEQYF
TRBD1	TRBV2	TRBJ1-5	few	TGTGCCAGCAGTGAAGTAGGTAGGGGGCGCTTGCCCCAGCATTTT	CASSEVGRGRLPQHF
-	TRBV7-9	TRBJ2-2	-	TGTGCCAGCATCGAGGGGGTCTTAACCGGGGAGCTGTTTTTT	CASIEGVLTGELFF
TRBD1	TRBV5-1	TRBJ1-1	-	TGCGCCAGCAGCTTGGGGACAGGGGATTGGAACACTGAAGCTTTCTTT	CASSLGTGDWNTEAFF
TRBD1	TRBV5-6	TRBJ1-1	-	TGTGCCAGCAGCGCACGGACAGGAGGCGTCCCTGAAGCTTTCTTT	CASSARTGGVPEAFF
TRBD1	TRBV5-1	TRBJ2-7	-	TGCGCCAGCACCCGACAGGGGGCCTACGAGCAGTACTTC	CASTRQGAYEQYF